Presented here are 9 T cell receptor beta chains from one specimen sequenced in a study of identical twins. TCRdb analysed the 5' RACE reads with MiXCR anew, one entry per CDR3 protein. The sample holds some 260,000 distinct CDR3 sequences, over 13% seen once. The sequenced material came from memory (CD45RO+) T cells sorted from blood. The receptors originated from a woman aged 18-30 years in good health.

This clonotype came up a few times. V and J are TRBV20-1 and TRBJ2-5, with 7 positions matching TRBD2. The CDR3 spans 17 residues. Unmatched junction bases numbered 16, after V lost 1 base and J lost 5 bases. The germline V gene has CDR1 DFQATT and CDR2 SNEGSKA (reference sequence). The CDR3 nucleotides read TGCAGTGCTAGAGGAGCTAAGCGGGAAGGGGTTTGGGAGACCCAGTACTTC. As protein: CSARGAKREGVWETQYF.

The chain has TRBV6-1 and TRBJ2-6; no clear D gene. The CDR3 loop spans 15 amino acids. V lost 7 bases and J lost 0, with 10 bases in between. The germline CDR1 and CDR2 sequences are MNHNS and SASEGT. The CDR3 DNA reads TGTGCCAGCACAAATCAAATCTCTGGGGCCAACGTCCTGACTTTC. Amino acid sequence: CASTNQISGANVLTF.

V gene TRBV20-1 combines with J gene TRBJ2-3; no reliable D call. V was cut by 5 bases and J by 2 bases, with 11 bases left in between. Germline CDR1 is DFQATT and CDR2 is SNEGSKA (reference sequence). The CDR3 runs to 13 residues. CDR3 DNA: TGCAGTGCTGCCGACACCAACACAGATACGCAGTATTTT. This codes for CSAADTNTDTQYF.

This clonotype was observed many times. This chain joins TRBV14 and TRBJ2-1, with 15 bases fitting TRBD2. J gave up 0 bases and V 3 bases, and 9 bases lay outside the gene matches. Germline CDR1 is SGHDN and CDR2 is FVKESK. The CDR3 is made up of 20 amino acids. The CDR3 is CASSHRTSGRARSSYNEQFF. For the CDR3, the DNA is TGTGCCAGCAGCCACCGGACTAGCGGGAGGGCCCGATCCTCCTACAATGAGCAGTTCTTC.

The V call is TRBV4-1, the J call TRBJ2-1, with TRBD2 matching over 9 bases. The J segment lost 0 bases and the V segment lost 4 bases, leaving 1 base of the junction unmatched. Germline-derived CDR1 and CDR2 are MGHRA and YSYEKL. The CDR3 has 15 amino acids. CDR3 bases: TGCGCCAGCAGCCGCGGGAGGGCCTCCTACAATGAGCAGTTCTTC. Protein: CASSRGRASYNEQFF.

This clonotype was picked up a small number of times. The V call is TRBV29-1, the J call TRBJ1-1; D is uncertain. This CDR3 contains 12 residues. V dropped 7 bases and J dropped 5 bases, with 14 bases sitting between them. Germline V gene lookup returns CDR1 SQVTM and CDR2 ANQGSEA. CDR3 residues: CSASVTLTEAFF. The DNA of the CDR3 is TGCAGCGCTTCAGTGACCTTAACTGAAGCTTTCTTT.

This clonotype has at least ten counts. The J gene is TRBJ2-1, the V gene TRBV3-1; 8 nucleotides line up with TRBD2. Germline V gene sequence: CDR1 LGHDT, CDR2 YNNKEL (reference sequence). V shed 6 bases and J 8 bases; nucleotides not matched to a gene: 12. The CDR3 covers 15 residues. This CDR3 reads CASSGGLGSLYEQFF. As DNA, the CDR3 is TGTGCCAGCAGTGGGGGACTAGGCTCTTTATATGAGCAGTTCTTC.

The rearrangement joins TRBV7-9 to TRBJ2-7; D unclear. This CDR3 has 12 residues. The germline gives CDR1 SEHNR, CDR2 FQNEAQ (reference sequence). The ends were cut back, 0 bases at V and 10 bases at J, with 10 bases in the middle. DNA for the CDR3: TGTGCCAGCAGCTTAGCGATGGGGTTTCAGTACTTC. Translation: CASSLAMGFQYF.

The CDR3 sequence is CASSPTSGSPDTQYF. CDR3 nucleotides: TGTGCCAGCTCCCCGACTAGCGGGAGCCCAGATACGCAGTATTTT. V gene TRBV18 combines with J gene TRBJ2-3; 12 nucleotides match TRBD2. The V gene end was trimmed by 6 bases and the J gene end by 4 bases; junction bases not matched to a gene: 5. Germline-derived CDR1 and CDR2 are KGHSH and LQKENI. The CDR3 consists of 15 residues.